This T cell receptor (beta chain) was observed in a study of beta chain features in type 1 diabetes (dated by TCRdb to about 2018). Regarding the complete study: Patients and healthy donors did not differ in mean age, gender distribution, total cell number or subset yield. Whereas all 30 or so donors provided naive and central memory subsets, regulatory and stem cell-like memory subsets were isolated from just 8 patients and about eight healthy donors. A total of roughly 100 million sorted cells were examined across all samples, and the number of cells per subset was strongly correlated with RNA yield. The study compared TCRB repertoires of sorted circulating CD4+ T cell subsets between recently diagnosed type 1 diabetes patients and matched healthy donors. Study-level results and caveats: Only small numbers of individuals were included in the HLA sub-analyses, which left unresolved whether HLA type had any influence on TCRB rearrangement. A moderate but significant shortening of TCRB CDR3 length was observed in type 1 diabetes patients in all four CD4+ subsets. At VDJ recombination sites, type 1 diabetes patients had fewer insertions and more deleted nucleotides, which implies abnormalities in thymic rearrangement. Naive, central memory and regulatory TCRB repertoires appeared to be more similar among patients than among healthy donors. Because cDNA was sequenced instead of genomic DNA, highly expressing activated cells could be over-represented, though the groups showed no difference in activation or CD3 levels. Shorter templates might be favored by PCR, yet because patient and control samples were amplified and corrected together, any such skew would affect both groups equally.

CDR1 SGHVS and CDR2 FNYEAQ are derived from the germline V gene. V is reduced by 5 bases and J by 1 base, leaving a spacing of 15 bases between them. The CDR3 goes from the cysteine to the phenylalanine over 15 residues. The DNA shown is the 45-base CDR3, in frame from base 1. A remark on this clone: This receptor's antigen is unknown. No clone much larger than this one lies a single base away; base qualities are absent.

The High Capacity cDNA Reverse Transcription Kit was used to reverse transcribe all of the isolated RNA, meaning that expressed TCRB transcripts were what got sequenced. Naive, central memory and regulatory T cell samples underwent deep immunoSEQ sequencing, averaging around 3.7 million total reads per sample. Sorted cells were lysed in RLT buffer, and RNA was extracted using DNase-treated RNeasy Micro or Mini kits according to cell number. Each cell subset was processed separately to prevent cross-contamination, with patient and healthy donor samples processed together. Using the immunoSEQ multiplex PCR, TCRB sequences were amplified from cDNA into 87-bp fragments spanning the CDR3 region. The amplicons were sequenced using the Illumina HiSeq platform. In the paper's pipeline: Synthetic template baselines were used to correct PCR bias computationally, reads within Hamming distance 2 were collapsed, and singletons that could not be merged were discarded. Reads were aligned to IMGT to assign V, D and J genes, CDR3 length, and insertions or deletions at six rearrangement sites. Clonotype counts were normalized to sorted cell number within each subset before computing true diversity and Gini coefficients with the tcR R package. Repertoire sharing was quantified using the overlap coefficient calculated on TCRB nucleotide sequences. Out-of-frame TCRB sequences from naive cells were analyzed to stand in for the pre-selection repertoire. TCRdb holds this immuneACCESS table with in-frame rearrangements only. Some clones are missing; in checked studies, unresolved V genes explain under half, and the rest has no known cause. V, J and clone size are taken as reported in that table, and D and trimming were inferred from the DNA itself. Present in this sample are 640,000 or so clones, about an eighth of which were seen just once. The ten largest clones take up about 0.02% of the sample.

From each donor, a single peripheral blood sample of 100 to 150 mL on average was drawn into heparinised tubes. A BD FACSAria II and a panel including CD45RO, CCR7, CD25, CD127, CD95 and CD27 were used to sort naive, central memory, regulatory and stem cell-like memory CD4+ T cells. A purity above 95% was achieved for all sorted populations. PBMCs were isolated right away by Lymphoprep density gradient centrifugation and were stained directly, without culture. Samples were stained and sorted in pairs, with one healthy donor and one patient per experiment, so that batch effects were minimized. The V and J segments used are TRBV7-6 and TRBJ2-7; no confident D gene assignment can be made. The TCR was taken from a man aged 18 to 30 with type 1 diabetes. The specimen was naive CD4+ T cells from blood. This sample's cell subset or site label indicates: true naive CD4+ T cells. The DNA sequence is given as TGTGCCAGCAGCGTCGCGGCACTGAGTTCCTACGAGCAGTACTTC. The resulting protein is CASSVAALSSYEQYF.